Listed below are T cell receptor beta chains from one sample, sequenced in a study of blood T cell repertoires in COVID-19. TCRdb's table, derived via immunoSEQ multiplex PCR, lists solely in-frame clones and lacks some. The table has fewer than 40,000 clones, roughly 89% seen once. Sequenced: peripheral blood. The receptors derive from a human donor in a cohort sampled during active COVID-19. Each CDR3 is given without its conserved first and last residue. Clone size is not always given. Where it is, it says once, few, many or a class for expanded clones.

>11|TRBV12-3/TRBV12-4|TRBJ1-1|.
ASSGQRNTEAF
>11|TRBV29-1|TRBJ2-3|.
SVEGQGRDTQY
>13|TRBV19|TRBJ1-2|.
ASSPAGGRVYGYT
>13|TRBV3-1/TRBV3-2|TRBJ1-6|.
ASTKDAGGNSPLH
>14|TRBV6-2/TRBV6-3|TRBJ2-7|.
ASSLSPGTSNHEQY
>12|TRBV6-6|TRBJ2-1|once
ASTSLAGYNEQF
>10|TRBV28|TRBJ2-3|.
ASSGGSDTQY
>12|TRBV12-5|TRBJ2-1|.
ATTGTATYNEQF
>13|TRBV6-6|TRBJ1-1|.
ASSYSRQPNTEAF
>12|TRBV27|TRBJ2-7|.
ASSLETASYEQY
>14|TRBV7-2|TRBJ2-6|.
ASSPAGTSGANVLT
>12|TRBV6-5|TRBJ1-2|.
ASSALQFPYGYT
>12|TRBV27|TRBJ2-1|once
ASSSSDSYNEQF
>13|TRBV10-3|TRBJ2-5|.
ATAFLAGERETQY
>9|TRBV20-1|TRBJ2-7|few
SARDRTVDF
>12|TRBV29-1|TRBJ2-7|.
SVEGTGSSYEQY
>11|TRBV15|TRBJ1-2|.
ATHPRESYGYT
>13|TRBV19|TRBJ1-1|.
ASSDRQDMNTEAF
>16|TRBV28|TRBJ2-7|.
ASTRPGLAGGSSYEQY
>14|TRBV6-6|TRBJ2-2|.
ASSRAGTQNTGELF
>11|TRBV7-8|TRBJ1-1|once
ASSLVGVTEAF
>12|TRBV6-5|TRBJ2-3|.
ASRDRGHTDTQY
>12|TRBV7-2|TRBJ2-3|.
ASSPMGLGDTQY
>10|TRBV27|TRBJ1-6|few
ASSFANSPLH
>11|TRBV5-1|TRBJ1-1|.
ASSLWGGTEAF
>14|TRBV7-2|TRBJ2-7|.
ASSLGGGLPPYEQY
>10|TRBV5-1|TRBJ1-1|.
ASSWGGTEAF
>11|TRBV29-1|TRBJ2-7|.
SVGLAVNYEQY
>11|TRBV12-5|TRBJ2-3|.
ASGFQTSTTQY
>11|TRBV12-3/TRBV12-4|TRBJ1-6|.
ASSPQTASPLH
>16|TRBV7-2|TRBJ1-5|.
ASSRRDNPFPPYQPQH
>11|TRBV25-1|TRBJ2-7|.
ASSSGGAYEQY
>13|TRBV19|TRBJ2-7|.
ASSLRDRDQGEQY
>13|TRBV11-2|TRBJ2-5|.
ASSLLGGSQETQY
>12|TRBV5-1|TRBJ1-2|few
ASKSGGPSAGYT
>14|TRBV27|TRBJ1-6|.
ASRQDGSSYNSPLH
>11|TRBV29-1|TRBJ2-5|.
SSIKAGAETQY
>12|TRBV3-1/TRBV3-2|TRBJ1-1|.
ASSQGQGKTEAF
>14|TRBV5-1|TRBJ2-7|.
ASSSTSGTGLYEQY
>11|TRBV19|TRBJ1-2|.
ASSHRINYGYT
>13|TRBV10-3|TRBJ2-1|.
AISEGGTSGNEQF